One sample yielded the 3 T cell receptor beta chains listed below, sequenced in a study of OX40 agonist ivuxolimab in advanced cancers. Some clones are missing from TCRdb's copy, which holds only in-frame ones; the method was immunoSEQ multiplex PCR. This table has 37,000 or so clones, approximately 84% appearing once. The specimen was CD4+ or CD8+ T cells sorted from blood, collected in a trial of the OX40 agonist ivuxolimab. The receptors were gathered from an adult with an advanced solid tumor such as melanoma, head and neck, liver or kidney cancer.

The gene calls are TRBV28 and TRBJ2-3, with a possible D match to TRBD1 (5 bases). This CDR3 is 14 amino acids long. In germline, CDR1 is MDHEN, CDR2 SYDVKM. Between the trimmed V and J ends, which lost 5 bases and 3 bases, there was a span of 12 bases. CDR3 residues: CASSPLAGTDTQYF. The CDR3 nucleotides are TGTGCCAGCAGTCCCCTGGCAGGGACAGATACGCAGTATTTT. Drawing the rest from reference TRBV28 and TRBJ2-3, the complete variable domain is DVKVTQSSRYLVKRTGEKVFLECVQDMDHENMFWYRQDPGLGLRLIYFSYDVKMKEKGDIPEGYSVSREKKERFSLILESASTNQTSMYLCASSPLAGTDTQYFGPGTRLTVL.

The J gene is TRBJ1-6, the V gene TRBV23-1; D gene uncertain. TRBV23-1 is an open reading frame, and its role is uncertain. The CDR3 is made up of 13 amino acids. V lost 2 bases to trimming and J lost 5 bases, with 4 bases between them. This chain's CDR3 is CASSQPNNSPLHF. The DNA for the CDR3 is TGCGCCAGCAGTCAACCTAATAATTCACCCCTCCACTTT.

V usage is TRBV6-5 and J usage is TRBJ2-2; D is ambiguous. Germline CDR1 MNHEY, CDR2 SVGAGI. V lost 5 bases, J lost 1 base, and 8 bases lay in between. The CDR3 length is 14 residues. The CDR3, as DNA: TGTGCCAGCAGTCCTCGGATGAACACCGGGGAGCTGTTTTTT. It translates to CASSPRMNTGELFF.